The 28 T cell receptor beta chains below were found in one sample sequenced in a study of OX40 agonist ivuxolimab in advanced cancers. The table came from immunoSEQ multiplex PCR; TCRdb's copy has only in-frame clones and leaves some out. The repertoire holds under 90,000 clones, with around 87% as singletons. The sample in question was CD4+ or CD8+ T cells sorted from blood, obtained in a trial of the OX40 agonist ivuxolimab. All receptors derive from an adult with an advanced solid tumor such as melanoma, head and neck, liver or kidney cancer.

This clone was seen once. The V and J genes are TRBV5-1 and TRBJ1-1; D is possibly TRBD1 (6 bases). Germline assignment: CDR1 SGHRS and CDR2 YFSETQ. Between the trimmed V and J ends, which lost 0 bases and 2 bases, there was a span of 8 bases. This CDR3 is 14 amino acids long. The CDR3 DNA is TGCGCCAGCAGCTTGGGACAGGACAACACTGAAGCTTTCTTT. Its translation is CASSLGQDNTEAFF.

V gene TRBV7-9 combines with J gene TRBJ1-5; D is undetermined. V lost 1 base and J lost 5, with 6 bases in between. Germline-derived CDR1 and CDR2 are SEHNR and FQNEAQ (reference sequence). CDR3 length equals 13 residues. Here the CDR3 DNA reads TGTGCCAGCAGCTTAGGGTGGGATCAGCCCCAGCATTTT. Translation: CASSLGWDQPQHF.

The V gene is TRBV6-5, the J gene TRBJ1-2; 8 bases match TRBD1. Germline V CDR1 and CDR2: MNHEY, SVGAGI. The CDR3 runs to 12 residues. V was pared by 4 bases and J by 8 bases, with 3 bases of the junction left unmatched. CDR3: CASSWPGGGYTF. The CDR3, as DNA: TGTGCCAGCAGTTGGCCAGGGGGCGGCTACACCTTC.

The rearrangement joins TRBV19 to TRBJ1-2; possibly TRBD1 for D (5 bases). The CDR3 totals 14 residues. V was shortened by 3 bases and J by 0 bases, with 8 bases between the two germline ends. Germline assignment: CDR1 LNHDA and CDR2 SQIVND (reference sequence). CDR3 bases: TGTGCCAGTAGTATGACAGTCCCTAACTATGGCTACACCTTC. Its translation is CASSMTVPNYGYTF.

V usage is TRBV7-2 and J usage is TRBJ1-2; 7 positions match TRBD1. In germline, CDR1 is SGHTA, CDR2 FQGNSA. The CDR3 loop spans 16 amino acids. V lost 5 bases, J lost 2 bases, and 11 bases stayed unmatched. The CDR3, as DNA: TGTGCCAGCAGCCAAGTTGGGACAGATCTAAACTATGGCTACACCTTC. This gives the protein CASSQVGTDLNYGYTF.

This clone was picked up one time. This specimen includes other DNA sequences encoding the same CDR3. CDR3 sequence reads: CASSSGLFTDTQYF. CDR3 nucleotide sequence: TGTGCCAGCAGCTCTGGACTATTTACAGATACGCAGTATTTT. The V call is TRBV11-3, the J call TRBJ2-3; D possibly corresponds to TRBD2 (6 bases). Trimming removed 4 bases at V and 3 bases at J, with 11 bases between. This CDR3 has 14 amino acids. Germline V CDR1 and CDR2: SGHNT, YENEEA.

V usage is TRBV19 and J usage is TRBJ2-1; TRBD1 matches 8 bases. Per the germline V gene, CDR1 is LNHDA and CDR2 is SQIVND (reference sequence). J lost 8 bases, V lost 5 bases, and 8 bases had no gene match. This CDR3 has 14 residues. Here the CDR3 reads CASSRQGARDEQFF. In nucleotides, the CDR3 is TGTGCCAGTAGTCGTCAGGGGGCTCGGGATGAGCAGTTCTTC.

The chain carries TRBV5-4 and TRBJ1-6, with D possibly matching TRBD1 (5 bases). This CDR3 spans 15 amino acids. Trimming cost V 0 bases and J 10 bases, with 14 bases left between them. Per the germline V gene, CDR1 is SGHNT and CDR2 is YYREEE (reference sequence). The CDR3 nucleotides are TGTGCCAGCAGCTTGGTAGGCATAGGGGAGTCACCCCTCCACTTT. This translates into CASSLVGIGESPLHF.

The chain has TRBV4-2 and TRBJ2-3, with D unclear. This CDR3 is 13 amino acids long. From germline, CDR1 is LGHNA and CDR2 YNFKEQ. V was trimmed by 1 base and J by 4 bases, leaving 6 bases between them. The CDR3 coding sequence is TGTGCCAGCAGCCAAGCAAGTGCAGATACGCAGTATTTT. Translated, it gives CASSQASADTQYF.

J is TRBJ1-1 and V is TRBV18; 7 bases match TRBD1. The CDR3 totals 16 residues. Germline V gene lookup returns CDR1 KGHSH and CDR2 LQKENI. V lost 3 bases and J lost 6; bases outside the gene matches: 13. This CDR3 is CASSPRTGNADAEAFF. The CDR3 nucleotides are TGTGCCAGCTCACCCCGGACAGGCAACGCGGACGCTGAAGCTTTCTTT.

The sample holds one count of this clone. This CDR3 reads CASSRGQGVAYGYTF. The CDR3 region has the DNA TGTGCCAGCAGTCGAGGACAGGGGGTTGCCTATGGCTACACCTTC. V and J are TRBV6-5 and TRBJ1-2; TRBD1 matches 10 bases. Per germline, CDR1 MNHEY and CDR2 SVGAGI. This CDR3 is 15 amino acids long. V lost 5 bases to trimming and J lost 4 bases; unmatched junction nucleotides: 7.

The rearrangement links TRBV18 to TRBJ2-2; D is unresolved. Germline V gene lookup returns CDR1 KGHSH and CDR2 LQKENI. V dropped 4 bases and J dropped 5 bases, with 5 bases sitting between them. The CDR3 is made up of 12 amino acids. The CDR3 DNA reads TGTGCCAGCTCACTTCGGACCGGGGAGCTGTTTTTT. Its protein is CASSLRTGELFF.

The chain recombines TRBV19 with TRBJ1-2, with TRBD1 identical over 7 bases. Unmatched junction bases numbered 8, after V lost 7 bases and J lost 6 bases. CDR1 and CDR2 (germline): LNHDA, SQIVND (reference sequence). The CDR3 consists of 13 residues. This CDR3 reads CASTTDRANGYTF. The CDR3 DNA reads as TGTGCCAGTACCACCGACAGGGCAAATGGCTACACCTTC.

This clone was picked up one time. J is TRBJ1-6 and V is TRBV6-5; D not certain. CDR1 is MNHEY, CDR2 SVGAGI, per germline. The length of the CDR3 is 12 residues. V lost 5 bases, J lost 8 bases, and 7 bases lay in between. CDR3 bases: TGTGCCAGCAGTCGATTAGATTCACCCCTCCACTTT. Translation: CASSRLDSPLHF.

This clone was counted once. The rearrangement uses TRBV11-2 and TRBJ2-5, with D perhaps matching TRBD2 (6 bases). The V gene lost 6 bases and the J gene lost 3 bases, with 17 bases spanning the gap. The CDR3 is 15 amino acids. Per germline, CDR1 SGHAT and CDR2 FQNNGV. CDR3 loop: CASSFNPGAEETQYF. CDR3 nucleotide sequence: TGTGCCAGCAGTTTTAACCCGGGAGCCGAAGAGACCCAGTACTTC.

In DNA, the CDR3 is TGCAGCGTTGAAGTGAGGGGACAGGCCCGTGAAGCTTTCTTT. Its protein product is CSVEVRGQAREAFF. The V gene is TRBV29-1, the J gene TRBJ1-1, with TRBD1 matching 8 bases. The trim removed 1 base at V and 7 bases at J, leaving 8 bases unmatched. The CDR3 loop spans 14 amino acids. The germline gives CDR1 SQVTM, CDR2 ANQGSEA.

The chain has TRBV6-1 and TRBJ2-7; D is possibly TRBD1 (6 bases). This CDR3 has 12 amino acids. CDR1 is MNHNS and CDR2 is SASEGT in the germline V gene. Trimming removed 2 bases at V and 5 bases at J, with 7 bases between. The CDR3 nucleotides are TGTGCCAGCAGTGAACAGGGGAACGAGCAGTACTTC. Its translation: CASSEQGNEQYF.

This chain joins TRBV6-5 and TRBJ1-2; D ambiguous. V lost 5 bases and J 6 bases, leaving 13 bases between the germline ends. The length of the CDR3 is 13 residues. CDR1 MNHEY and CDR2 SVGAGI come from the germline V gene. The CDR3 DNA reads TGTGCCAGCAGTGAAGCGCATAGGGATGGCTACACCTTC. It translates to CASSEAHRDGYTF.

V usage is TRBV11-2 and J usage is TRBJ1-6; no reliable D call. The CDR3 runs 14 residues. The germline V gene encodes CDR1 SGHAT and CDR2 FQNNGV. Trimming shortened V by 1 base and J by 3 bases, and 4 bases separated the two germline ends. The CDR3: CASSLANYNSPLHF. The CDR3 DNA is TGTGCCAGCAGCTTAGCCAACTATAATTCACCCCTCCACTTT.

This clone was seen only a few times. The rearrangement joins TRBV5-1 to TRBJ1-1; possible D gene TRBD1, 5 bases. The germline gives CDR1 SGHRS, CDR2 YFSETQ. The V end lost 4 bases, the J end lost 3 bases, and 19 bases lay between the germline ends. The length of the CDR3 is 16 residues. CDR3 sequence reads: CASSPRDGGGYTEAFF. The CDR3 coding sequence is TGCGCCAGCAGCCCCCGGGACGGCGGAGGGTACACTGAAGCTTTCTTT.

The V gene is TRBV19, the J gene TRBJ2-1; a weak D match, TRBD2 (6 bases). The CDR3 has 11 residues. The V and J ends lost 10 bases and 5 bases respectively, with 9 bases between them. Germline CDR1 LNHDA, CDR2 SQIVND (reference sequence). Written as DNA, the CDR3 is TGTGCCACCAGGACTAACAATGAGCAGTTCTTC. As protein: CATRTNNEQFF.

CDR3 in DNA: TGTGCCAGTAACCCCGGAGGAGCAAGGACCCGCAATGAGCAGTTCTTC. This gives the protein CASNPGGARTRNEQFF. The gene calls are TRBV19 and TRBJ2-1; maybe TRBD2 (5 bases). V shed 7 bases and J shed 6 bases, with 22 bases lying between them. Germline assignment: CDR1 LNHDA and CDR2 SQIVND (reference sequence). The CDR3 totals 16 residues.

This clone was found once. The J gene is TRBJ2-1, the V gene TRBV7-9; D is ambiguous. Trimming stripped 3 bases from V and 4 bases from J, with 13 bases between. The CDR3 is made up of 15 amino acids. CDR1 is SEHNR and CDR2 is FQNEAQ in the germline V gene (reference sequence). CDR3 in DNA: TGTGCCAGCAGCTTTTCAGGCCTCCCTTACAATGAGCAGTTCTTC. Translation gives CASSFSGLPYNEQFF. Together with reference TRBV7-9 and TRBJ2-1, the CDR3 gives the full variable domain: DTGVSQNPRHKITKRGQNVTFRCDPISEHNRLYWYRQTLGQGPEFLTYFQNEAQLEKSRLLSDRFSAERPKGSFSTLEIQRTEQGDSAMYLCASSFSGLPYNEQFFGPGTRLTVL.

This chain joins TRBV7-9 and TRBJ1-4, with TRBD1 identical over 10 bases. CDR3 size: 16 residues. V lost 2 bases and J lost 7; bases outside the gene matches: 7. Germline loops: CDR1 SEHNR, CDR2 FQNEAQ (reference sequence). CDR3 sequence (DNA): TGTGCCAGCAGCTTAAGTCTCGGACAGGGGGTTGAAAAACTGTTTTTT. It specifies CASSLSLGQGVEKLFF.

This chain connects TRBV6-5 to TRBJ1-5; D is undetermined. V lost 4 bases, J lost 0 bases, and 10 bases lay in between. The CDR3 extends over 15 amino acids. Germline lookup yields CDR1 MNHEY and CDR2 SVGAGI. CDR3 nucleotide sequence: TGTGCCAGCAGTTTGACATTTCCTAGCAATCAGCCCCAGCATTTT. As protein: CASSLTFPSNQPQHF.

This chain uses TRBV5-6 with TRBJ2-3; tentative D call: TRBD1 (6 bases). Trimming shortened V by 2 bases and J by 6 bases, and 13 bases separated the two germline ends. There are 14 residues in the CDR3. Germline CDR1 SGHDT, CDR2 YYEEEE. The CDR3, as DNA: TGTGCCAGCAGCTTTTTACAGGGCGGGGATACGCAGTATTTT. This encodes CASSFLQGGDTQYF.

J is TRBJ1-2 and V is TRBV5-6; 8 bases line up with TRBD1. CDR1 SGHDT and CDR2 YYEEEE come from the germline V gene. The ends lost 4 bases at V and 4 bases at J; junction bases unmatched: 12. CDR3 size: 16 residues. The CDR3 protein is CASSPRRQGALYGYTF. In DNA, the CDR3 is TGTGCCAGCAGCCCCCGAAGGCAGGGGGCTCTCTATGGCTACACCTTC.

The rearrangement joins TRBV29-1 to TRBJ2-7, with a tentative D call TRBD2 (6 bases). Trimming took 7 bases from V and 4 from J, leaving 17 bases between them. Germline V gene sequence: CDR1 SQVTM, CDR2 ANQGSEA. This CDR3 region has 13 residues. The CDR3 coding sequence is TGCAGCGCCGCAGGCGGGGATTCTTACGAGCAGTACTTC. This encodes CSAAGGDSYEQYF.